This T cell receptor beta chain derives from a study of PD-1 blockade in classical Hodgkin lymphoma. Whole-study results and caveats: TCR diversity in CD4+, not CD8+, cells rose significantly by C4D1. Complete responders possessed baseline diversity comparable to newly diagnosed patients. When nivolumab was started under 1 year after ASCT, patients were excluded.

The CDR3 has 16 amino acids. The V and J ends lost 8 bases and 3 bases, in that order; junction bases with no gene match: 8. CDR1 LNHDA and CDR2 SQIVND come from the germline V gene (reference sequence). Measured with immunoSEQ multiplex PCR; TCRdb has only the in-frame clones, and not every one. The sample has fewer than 15,000 clones; around nine tenths are singletons. Worth noting for this clone: Its antigen is unidentified.

There was relapse after autologous stem cell transplantation in every patient, and there was variation in brentuximab vedotin exposure. V is TRBV19 and J is TRBJ2-7; 15 bases are shared with TRBD2. The sequencing here drew on peripheral blood mononuclear cells (PBMCs), taken at baseline. The clonotype was recovered from a human donor with classical Hodgkin lymphoma. CDR3: CASSPGLAGGFYEQYF. Written as DNA, the CDR3 is TGTGCCAGTTCGCCGGGACTAGCGGGAGGATTCTACGAGCAGTACTTC. Combining the CDR3 with reference TRBV19 and TRBJ2-7 gives the whole variable domain DGGITQSPKYLFRKEGQNVTLSCEQNLNHDAMYWYRQDPGQGLRLIYYSQIVNDFQKGDIAEGYSVSREKKESFPLTVTSAQKNPTAFYLCASSPGLAGGFYEQYFGPGTRLTVT.